These T cell receptor beta chains were read from a single sample in a study of T cell responses to AZD1222 COVID-19 vaccine. The data were produced by immunoSEQ multiplex PCR, yet TCRdb's version contains in-frame clones alone and is incomplete. The data contain some 150,000 clones, around 88% of them singletons. The source material was peripheral blood, sampled on day 0 of MenACWY control vaccination. These receptors all stem from an adult in good health. Both conserved end residues are part of each CDR3. D genes are given only for firm matches. Clone size is given for some rows only: seen once, a few or many times, or a class if the clone is expanded.

j_call d_call clone_size v_call cdr3_nt cdr3_aa
TRBJ2-7 TRBD2 - TRBV7-2 TGTGCCTTTCTCGATGGCCTAGCGGTTTACGAGCAGTACTTC CAFLDGLAVYEQYF
TRBJ1-2 - - TRBV3-1/TRBV3-2 TGTGCCAGCAGCCCTCGGAGGGAGCGGTCCTATGGCTACACCTTC CASSPRRERSYGYTF
TRBJ1-2 - - TRBV2 TGTGCCAGCAGTGAAGGGGAAGGCCGGGGCTACACCTTC CASSEGEGRGYTF
TRBJ2-1 - - TRBV3-1/TRBV3-2 TGTGCCAGCGCCCCAAGCGCGGGCAATGAGCAGTTCTTC CASAPSAGNEQFF
TRBJ1-1 TRBD1 - TRBV3-1/TRBV3-2 TGTGCCAGCAGCCTTGGGACAGGGGATCTCACTGAAGCTTTCTTT CASSLGTGDLTEAFF
TRBJ1-1 TRBD1 - TRBV29-1 TGCAGCGTTCGCGGGACAGGGTTGAACACTGAAGCTTTCTTT CSVRGTGLNTEAFF
TRBJ2-1 TRBD2 - TRBV4-3 TGCGCCAGCAGCCAAGGGGTCCCTAGCGGGAATGTTAACGATGAGCAGTTCTTC CASSQGVPSGNVNDEQFF
TRBJ2-1 - - TRBV4-1 TGCGCCAGCAGCGAAGTTATGATAACCTACAATGAGCAGTTCTTC CASSEVMITYNEQFF
TRBJ2-5 - few TRBV5-6 TGTGCCAGCAGCTTGGAAGAGACCCAGTACTTC CASSLEETQYF
TRBJ1-1 TRBD1 - TRBV2 TGTGCCAGCAGTGGAGGACAGGGGGCGTCCGAAGCTTTCTTT CASSGGQGASEAFF
TRBJ1-3 - - TRBV6-2/TRBV6-3 TGTGCCAGCAGCCCTAAGGGAGGGGGTACGGGGGGAAGAAACACCATATATTTT CASSPKGGGTGGRNTIYF
TRBJ2-1 - - TRBV29-1 TGCAGCGTTGAAAACCTGGCCTACAATGAGCAGTTCTTC CSVENLAYNEQFF
TRBJ1-6 - - TRBV4-3 TGCGCCAGCAGCCAAGGGGGAGGAGTTGATTCACCCCTCCACTTT CASSQGGGVDSPLHF
TRBJ2-7 - - TRBV6-5 TGTGCCAGCAGTTCCCAAGCGGTTAGCTCCTACGAGCAGTACTTC CASSSQAVSSYEQYF
TRBJ2-2 - - TRBV19 TGTGCCAGTAGTATAGTAGTAGGGACGGAGAACACCGGGGAGCTGTTTTTT CASSIVVGTENTGELFF
TRBJ1-2 - - TRBV6-5 TGTGCCAGCAGTTACTCGAGGGGGGCGCACTATGGCTACACCTTC CASSYSRGAHYGYTF
TRBJ1-5 - - TRBV19 TGTGCCAGTAGTATCAAGCGGGGAGCTTTCAATCAGCCCCAGCATTTT CASSIKRGAFNQPQHF
TRBJ2-7 TRBD1 - TRBV5-1 TGCGCCAGCAGCCCCGGGACAGGGTACGACTACGAGCAGTACTTC CASSPGTGYDYEQYF
TRBJ2-1 - - TRBV11-1 TGTGCCAGCAGCTTAGAGGGACCGAGGTTCTTC CASSLEGPRFF
TRBJ2-5 - - TRBV12-3/TRBV12-4 TGTGCCAGCTCCCCCGCGGGTGTAGGGACCCAGTACTTC CASSPAGVGTQYF
TRBJ1-5 - - TRBV2 TGTGCCAGCAGTTATGTTAGGGGCACGACCTCTAGCAATCAGCCCCAGCATTTT CASSYVRGTTSSNQPQHF
TRBJ2-7 TRBD1 - TRBV4-2 TGTGCCAGCAGCCACCTCGACAGGGACACCTACGAGCAGTACTTC CASSHLDRDTYEQYF
TRBJ2-1 - - TRBV5-4 TGTGCCAGCAGCTTGAAAGGCTACAATGAGCAGTTCTTC CASSLKGYNEQFF
TRBJ2-5 TRBD2 - TRBV7-2 TGTGCCAGCAGCCTAACTAGCGGGGGGGCCGGGGAGACCCAGTACTTC CASSLTSGGAGETQYF
TRBJ2-1 TRBD2 - TRBV5-1 TGCGCCAGCAGCTTGACTAGCGGCTACAATGAGCAGTTCTTC CASSLTSGYNEQFF
TRBJ2-1 - - TRBV28 TGTGCCAGCAGTTTATCCCACAATGAGCAGTTCTTC CASSLSHNEQFF
TRBJ2-7 - - TRBV2 TGTGCCAGCAGTAACCCTTCGAGCTCCTACGAGCAGTACTTC CASSNPSSSYEQYF
TRBJ1-2 - - TRBV28 TGTGCCAGCAGCTGGGACTATGGCTACACCTTC CASSWDYGYTF